Following are 26 T cell receptor beta chains from one sample sequenced in a study of cytomegalovirus exposure and HLA in healthy donors (TCRdb year 2017). Libraries were built with the immunoSEQ multiplex PCR assay. For the multiplex PCR, a mixture combining 60 forward primers for TCR Vbeta segments and 13 reverse primers for TCR Jbeta segments was used. TCRdb re-hosts the immuneACCESS table, in-frame sequences only. Its copies lack some clones; in the studies checked, an unresolved V gene accounts for under half of them, and the cause for the rest is not known. This sample is represented by roughly 200,000 clones; 80% of them were singletons. The ten largest clones add up to 4.5% to 6% of the sample. The source material was PBMCs. Every receptor here comes from a man aged 35 to 55 in good health and CMV-seronegative.

This chain joins TRBV5-1 and TRBJ2-7, with D unclear. Trimming removed 0 bases at V and 0 bases at J, with 10 bases between. In germline, CDR1 is SGHRS, CDR2 YFSETQ. The CDR3 totals 15 residues. For the CDR3, the DNA is TGCGCCAGCAGCTTGGTCCCCGCTACCTCCTACGAGCAGTACTTC. Translated, it gives CASSLVPATSYEQYF.

The chain uses TRBV29-1 and TRBJ1-1, with D maybe TRBD1 (6 bases). This CDR3 is 13 amino acids long. Germline V gene data show CDR1 as SQVTM and CDR2 as ANQGSEA. V lost 5 bases, J lost 1 base, and 11 bases lay in between. CDR3 protein: CSVTGGANTEAFF. The CDR3 DNA reads as TGCAGCGTTACGGGGGGGGCGAACACTGAAGCTTTCTTT. Filled out from reference TRBV29-1 and TRBJ1-1, the complete variable domain reads SAVISQKPSRDICQRGTSLTIQCQVDSQVTMMFWYRQQPGQSLTLIATANQGSEATYESGFVIDKFPISRPNLTFSTLTVSNMSPEDSSIYLCSVTGGANTEAFFGQGTRLTVV.

Points on this clone: An end of the junction does not agree with germline; a read error may underlie this. This chain links TRBV30 with TRBJ2-3; perhaps TRBD2 as D (7 bases). The germline V gene encodes CDR1 GTSNPN and CDR2 SVGIG (reference sequence). There are 15 residues in the CDR3. CDR3 in amino acids: CAWTRGAGSTDTQYF. The CDR3 bases are TGTGCCTGGACCCGGGGGGCGGGGAGCACGGATACGCAGTATTTT.

V and J are TRBV19 and TRBJ2-1, with 9 bases aligning to TRBD2. V gave up 11 bases and J gave up 6 bases; unmatched junction bases: 5. CDR3 length: 12 amino acids. Germline values: CDR1 LNHDA, CDR2 SQIVND (reference sequence). Written as DNA, the CDR3 is TGTGCCGTCTTAGCGGGAGTCAATGAGCAGTTCTTC. Translated, it gives CAVLAGVNEQFF.

This chain uses TRBV6-5 with TRBJ1-1, with D perhaps TRBD1 (5 bases). Trimming left V 8 bases short and J 5 bases short, with 18 bases between. Per the germline V gene, CDR1 is MNHEY and CDR2 is SVGAGI. CDR3 length equals 14 residues. This CDR3 is CASRRDPAGTEAFF. The CDR3, as DNA: TGTGCCAGCCGTCGGGACCCAGCGGGTACTGAAGCTTTCTTT.

The chain is built from TRBV6-6 and TRBJ1-5, with a tentative D call TRBD1 (5 bases). The length of the CDR3 is 13 residues. Per the germline V gene, CDR1 is MNHNY and CDR2 is SVGAGI (reference sequence). Trimming shortened V by 5 bases and J by 5 bases, and 10 bases separated the two germline ends. CDR3 coding DNA: TGTGCCAGCAGTGTAGGGGCCGATCAGCCCCAGCATTTT. Its protein product is CASSVGADQPQHF.

The chain employs TRBV9 and TRBJ2-3; D unclear. The CDR3 covers 12 residues. V was clipped by 4 bases and J by 0 bases, with 3 bases between them. Germline CDR1 is SGDLS and CDR2 is YYNGEE. As DNA, the CDR3 is TGTGCCAGCAGCTTAAGCACAGATACGCAGTATTTT. Translated, it gives CASSLSTDTQYF.

The chain employs TRBV4-3 and TRBJ2-2; 7 bases are shared with TRBD1. The V gene end was trimmed by 0 bases and the J gene end by 6 bases; junction bases not matched to a gene: 7. The CDR3 has 16 residues. CDR1 LGHNA and CDR2 YSLEER come from the germline V gene. This CDR3 is CASSQDRTGPSGELFF. As DNA, the CDR3 is TGCGCCAGCAGCCAAGATCGGACAGGCCCGTCCGGGGAGCTGTTTTTT.

The gene calls are TRBV7-6 and TRBJ1-6, with a possible D match to TRBD1 (5 bases). The CDR3 has 16 amino acids. Trimming shortened V by 5 bases and J by 5 bases, and 16 bases separated the two germline ends. Germline values: CDR1 SGHVS, CDR2 FNYEAQ. The CDR3 DNA sequence: TGTGCCAGCAGCCCAGGGAAGGACGGAGATAATTCACCCCTCCACTTT. Its translation: CASSPGKDGDNSPLHF.

The chain links TRBV19 to TRBJ1-5; perhaps TRBD1 as D (6 bases). The length of the CDR3 is 13 residues. The germline V gene encodes CDR1 LNHDA and CDR2 SQIVND (reference sequence). Trimming took 10 bases from V and 1 from J, leaving 11 bases between them. This CDR3 is CATDGQSNQPQHF. The CDR3, as DNA: TGTGCCACGGACGGACAGAGCAATCAGCCCCAGCATTTT.

The chain carries TRBV13 and TRBJ2-3; 7 nucleotides match TRBD1. Trimming removed 7 bases from V and 3 bases from J; junction bases left unmatched: 7. This CDR3 has 14 amino acids. The V gene's germline CDR1 is PRHDT and CDR2 FYEKMQ (reference sequence). This CDR3 reads CASNRGRITDTQYF. The CDR3 coding sequence is TGTGCCAGCAATAGGGGGCGCATAACAGATACGCAGTATTTT.

With regard to this clone: The sample holds other DNA sequences that translate to the same CDR3. The rearrangement joins TRBV28 to TRBJ2-5; 9 bases map to TRBD1. J was trimmed by 5 bases and V by 5 bases; bases with no gene match: 6. Germline V CDR1 and CDR2: MDHEN, SYDVKM. CDR3 length: 14 residues. The CDR3 DNA reads TGTGCCAGCAGTCCATGGACAGGGGATGAGACCCAGTACTTC. Protein: CASSPWTGDETQYF.

This chain links TRBV19 with TRBJ2-1, with TRBD1 as a possible D gene (8 bases). Per germline, CDR1 LNHDA and CDR2 SQIVND (reference sequence). CDR3 length: 15 amino acids. Trimming cost V 3 bases and J 5 bases, with 14 bases left between them. CDR3 region: CASSIGQGGDNEQFF. As DNA, the CDR3 is TGTGCCAGTAGTATCGGACAGGGAGGGGACAATGAGCAGTTCTTC.

The chain carries TRBV7-9 and TRBJ2-1; D may be TRBD2 (6 bases). Germline CDR1 and CDR2: SEHNR and FQNEAQ (reference sequence). CDR3 length: 12 amino acids. V lost 7 bases and J lost 8, with 12 bases in between. DNA for the CDR3: TGTGCCAGCACCCCGACGGGGGATGAGCAGTTCTTC. Its protein is CASTPTGDEQFF.

The genes are TRBV20-1 and TRBJ2-5; D is possibly TRBD1 (6 bases). Germline V lookup: CDR1 DFQATT, CDR2 SNEGSKA (reference sequence). Trimming cost V 7 bases and J 5 bases, with 11 bases left between them. The CDR3 is made up of 11 amino acids. CDR3 in amino acids: CSGGGRETQYF. DNA of the CDR3: TGCAGTGGAGGGGGTAGGGAGACCCAGTACTTC.

The chain carries TRBV9 and TRBJ1-5; the D gene is possibly TRBD1 (6 bases). CDR1 and CDR2 from the germline V gene are SGDLS and YYNGEE. The CDR3 totals 13 residues. With 1 base removed from V and 9 bases from J, the gap between germline ends came to 11 bases. CDR3 bases: TGTGCCAGCAGCGTAAGGGGGACGGGGCCCCAGCATTTT. Amino acids: CASSVRGTGPQHF.

V and J are TRBV29-1 and TRBJ2-3, with 9 positions matching TRBD2. The CDR3 consists of 13 residues. The germline V gene has CDR1 SQVTM and CDR2 ANQGSEA. Trimming took 5 bases from V and 4 from J; bases not matched to a gene: 4. The CDR3 DNA sequence: TGCAGCGTTTGGCGGGGGGGGGCAGATACGCAGTATTTT. As protein: CSVWRGGADTQYF.

Note on this clone: The same CDR3 can be traced to other DNA sequences in this sample. V usage is TRBV29-1 and J usage is TRBJ1-1, with D perhaps TRBD1 (6 bases). Per the germline V gene, CDR1 is SQVTM and CDR2 is ANQGSEA. Trimming shortened V by 6 bases and J by 2 bases, and 10 bases separated the two germline ends. The CDR3 runs 12 residues. CDR3 loop: CSVAQGNTEAFF. The DNA for the CDR3 is TGCAGCGTCGCACAGGGAAACACTGAAGCTTTCTTT.

V is TRBV5-1 and J is TRBJ2-7; TRBD2 agrees at 8 bases. CDR3 length: 14 amino acids. V was pared by 2 bases and J by 7 bases, with 8 bases of the junction left unmatched. Germline CDR1 SGHRS, CDR2 YFSETQ. The CDR3 DNA reads TGCGCCAGCAGCTTTCGGGGGGGCCCAGAAGAGCAGTACTTC. Translated, it gives CASSFRGGPEEQYF.

The chain is built from TRBV27 and TRBJ2-5; the match to TRBD2 covers 11 bases. The J call may be faulty, since TRBJ2-7 better matches the DNA end. The V gene's germline CDR1 is MNHEY and CDR2 SMNVEV (reference sequence). CDR3 length equals 15 residues. The CDR3, as DNA: TGTGCCAGCAGTCCTGGGACTAGCGGATCCTACGAGCAGTACTTC. Amino acids: CASSPGTSGSYEQYF.

This chain uses TRBV4-2 with TRBJ1-2, with 7 positions matching TRBD1. V shed 3 bases, J shed 7 bases, and the junction held 8 bases outside the gene matches. CDR1 is LGHNA and CDR2 is YNFKEQ in the germline V gene. This CDR3 is 14 amino acids long. CDR3 amino acids: CASSQVGTVFGYTF. The CDR3 nucleotides read TGTGCCAGCAGCCAGGTCGGGACAGTGTTTGGCTACACCTTC.

This chain connects TRBV18 to TRBJ2-2; 7 nucleotides agree with TRBD2. The CDR3 runs 19 residues. V lost 1 base, J lost 2 bases, and 13 bases stayed unmatched. From germline, CDR1 is KGHSH and CDR2 LQKENI. The CDR3 DNA sequence: TGTGCCAGCTCACCACTAACTAGCGCTCGACCCATAAACACCGGGGAGCTGTTTTTT. Translation: CASSPLTSARPINTGELFF.

The chain combines TRBV2 with TRBJ2-1, with D tentatively TRBD2 (5 bases). V was trimmed by 7 bases and J by 0 bases, leaving 7 bases between them. This CDR3 is 13 amino acids long. Germline assignment: CDR1 SNHLY and CDR2 FYNNEI. The CDR3 DNA reads as TGTGCCAGCAAGCGGACCTCCTACAATGAGCAGTTCTTC. Translated, it gives CASKRTSYNEQFF.

The rearrangement links TRBV7-8 to TRBJ1-1, with D possibly TRBD1 on 6 matching bases. CDR3 length: 15 amino acids. Trimming removed 5 bases from V and 1 base from J, with 14 bases in between. Germline CDR1 SGHVS, CDR2 FQNEAQ. Here the CDR3 DNA reads TGTGCCAGCAGCCCGGGACAAGCCCGGAACACTGAAGCTTTCTTT. It codes for CASSPGQARNTEAFF.

The chain employs TRBV7-3 and TRBJ2-1, with D possibly matching TRBD2 (6 bases). Per the germline V gene, CDR1 is SGHTA and CDR2 is FQGTGA. Trimming shortened V by 0 bases and J by 3 bases, and 24 bases separated the two germline ends. The CDR3 sequence is 20 residues long. The CDR3 DNA follows: TGTGCCAGCAGCTTAACGTCCCCCTGGGAGCCGGGAGCGAGCTACAATGAGCAGTTCTTC. Amino acids: CASSLTSPWEPGASYNEQFF.

The chain links TRBV7-8 to TRBJ1-1, with 7 nucleotides matching TRBD1. The CDR3 length is 17 residues. The V gene's germline CDR1 is SGHVS and CDR2 FQNEAQ. With 5 bases clipped from V and 1 base from J, the junction kept 13 bases outside the gene matches. The chain's CDR3 is CASSLRQGGSSNTEAFF. The DNA for the CDR3 is TGTGCCAGCAGCCTTAGACAGGGTGGCTCTTCGAACACTGAAGCTTTCTTT.